This T cell receptor (beta chain) was identified in a study of cytomegalovirus exposure and HLA in healthy donors. The wider study: Tens of millions of unique TCRs from HLA-typed donors made up an early data release. Whole-study results and caveats: Researchers reported in a later analysis that a missense DCLRE1C variant was tied to TCR beta V- and J-gene trimming.

The primer mix had 60 Vbeta and 13 Jbeta primers. The method was immunoSEQ multiplex PCR; TCRdb's version includes in-frame clones alone and lacks a portion of them. This table has around 180,000 clones, 75% to 85% appearing once. Trimming cost V 0 bases and J 1 base, with 20 bases left between them. CDR1 is SGDLS and CDR2 is YYNGEE in the germline V gene. The CDR3 is 20 amino acids. Turning to this clone: The antigen is not known.

The chain carries TRBV9 and TRBJ2-6; possible D gene TRBD2, 6 bases. This TCR was recovered from a woman between 50 and 59 years old in good health and CMV-seronegative. Sequencing was performed on PBMCs. CDR3 sequence reads: CASSVVRDSSRRSGANVLTF. The CDR3 coding sequence is TGTGCCAGCAGCGTAGTGCGGGATAGTTCTCGGAGATCTGGGGCCAACGTCCTGACTTTC.